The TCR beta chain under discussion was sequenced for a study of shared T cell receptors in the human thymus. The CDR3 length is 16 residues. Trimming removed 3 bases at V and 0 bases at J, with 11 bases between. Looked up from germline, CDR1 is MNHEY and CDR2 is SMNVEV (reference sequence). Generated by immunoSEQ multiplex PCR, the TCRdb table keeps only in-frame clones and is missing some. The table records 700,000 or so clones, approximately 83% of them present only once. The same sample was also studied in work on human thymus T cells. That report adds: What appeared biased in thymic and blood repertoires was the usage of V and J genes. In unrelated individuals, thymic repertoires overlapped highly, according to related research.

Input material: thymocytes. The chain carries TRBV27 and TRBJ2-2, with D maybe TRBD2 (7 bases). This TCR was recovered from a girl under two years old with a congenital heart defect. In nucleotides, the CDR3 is TGTGCCAGCAGTTTTCCGGGGGGCACGAACACCGGGGAGCTGTTTTTT. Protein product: CASSFPGGTNTGELFF.